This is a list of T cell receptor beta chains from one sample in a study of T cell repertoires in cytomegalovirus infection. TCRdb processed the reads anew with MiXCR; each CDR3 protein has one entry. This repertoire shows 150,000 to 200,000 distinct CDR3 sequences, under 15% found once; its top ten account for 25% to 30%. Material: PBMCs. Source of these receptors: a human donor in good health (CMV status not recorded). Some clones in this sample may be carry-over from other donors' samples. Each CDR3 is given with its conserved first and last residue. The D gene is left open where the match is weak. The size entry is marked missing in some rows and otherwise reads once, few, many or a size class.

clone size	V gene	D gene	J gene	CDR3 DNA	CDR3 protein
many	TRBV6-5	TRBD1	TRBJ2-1	TGTGCCAGCAGTTACTCGAGACAGGGGCACAATGAGCAGTTCTTC	CASSYSRQGHNEQFF
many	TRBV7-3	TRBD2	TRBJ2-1	TGTGCCAGCAGCTTGGGGGGAGGGAGTTACAATGAGCAGTTCTTC	CASSLGGGSYNEQFF
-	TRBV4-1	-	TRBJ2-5	TGCGCCAGCAGCCAAAGTGGGTCAGAAGAGACCCAGTACTTC	CASSQSGSEETQYF
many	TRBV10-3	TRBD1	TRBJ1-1	TGTGCCATCAGCCGGACAGGAGGGGACACTGAAGCTTTCTTT	CAISRTGGDTEAFF
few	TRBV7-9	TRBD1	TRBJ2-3	TGTGCCAGCAGCTTAACCGGGACAGGGGCAGATACGCAGTATTTT	CASSLTGTGADTQYF
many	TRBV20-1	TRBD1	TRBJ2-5	TGCAGTGCAGGATCCGGGACAGGGGGCCCTCAAGAGACCCAGTACTTC	CSAGSGTGGPQETQYF
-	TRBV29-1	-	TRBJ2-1	TGCAGCGTTCCCGACTCATCCTACAATGAGCAGTTCTTC	CSVPDSSYNEQFF
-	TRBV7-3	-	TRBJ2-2	TGTGCCAGCAGCTTACAGCCAGGGAACACCGGGGAGCTGTTTTTT	CASSLQPGNTGELFF
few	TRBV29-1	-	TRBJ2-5	TGCAGCGTTGAAGATCAGACGGGGAGGTTGGGGGAGACCCAGTACTTC	CSVEDQTGRLGETQYF
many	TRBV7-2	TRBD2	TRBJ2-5	TGTGCCAGCAGCTTAGACGCGGGGGGACCTTACTTC	CASSLDAGGPYF
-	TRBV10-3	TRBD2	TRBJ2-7	TGTGCCATCGCTAGCGGAAACTCCTACGAGCAGTACTTC	CAIASGNSYEQYF
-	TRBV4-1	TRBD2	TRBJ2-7	TGCGCCAGCAGCCAAGATAGAGACGGGACTACCGAGGGCGAGCAGTACTTC	CASSQDRDGTTEGEQYF
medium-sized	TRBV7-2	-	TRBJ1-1	TGTGCCAGCAGCTTGGTTAACGGGGGAATGGGTACTGAAGCTTTCTTT	CASSLVNGGMGTEAFF
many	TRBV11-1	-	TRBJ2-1	TGTGCCAGCAGCCCGTTTACTAGGGGGGGGCGTGAGCAGTTCTTC	CASSPFTRGGREQFF
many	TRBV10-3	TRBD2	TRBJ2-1	TGTGCCATCAGTGAGTCTTGGGCGGGGGTCTACAATGAGCAGTTCTTC	CAISESWAGVYNEQFF
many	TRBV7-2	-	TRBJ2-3	TGTGCCAGCAGCCCAGGAATTTTTGTTGGAGGAGATACGCAGTATTTT	CASSPGIFVGGDTQYF
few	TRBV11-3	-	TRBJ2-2	TGTGCCAGCAGCTCCTATGGTGACACCGGGGAGCTGTTTTTT	CASSSYGDTGELFF
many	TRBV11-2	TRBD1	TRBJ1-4	TGTGCCAGCAGCTCGTTGGGACAGGGGGGAAGTAATGAAAAACTGTTTTTT	CASSSLGQGGSNEKLFF
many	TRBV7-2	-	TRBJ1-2	TGTGCCAGCAGCTTAAAGCCTCCGATCAGCTACACCTTC	CASSLKPPISYTF
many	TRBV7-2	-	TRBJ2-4	TGTGCCAGCAGCCCTCCCTGGGGCATTCAGTACTTC	CASSPPWGIQYF
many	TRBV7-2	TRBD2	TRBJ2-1	TGTGCCAGCAGCCTAGAGACTAGCCCCTACAATGAGCAGTTCTTC	CASSLETSPYNEQFF
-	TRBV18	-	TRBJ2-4	TGTGCCAGCTCACCATCGGGGTTACTAGCCAAAAACATTCAGTACTTC	CASSPSGLLAKNIQYF
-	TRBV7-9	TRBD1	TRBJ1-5	TGTGCCAGCAGCGACGGGACAGTTAATCAGCCCCAGCATTTT	CASSDGTVNQPQHF
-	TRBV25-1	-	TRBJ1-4	TGTGCCAGCAGTGATGTCGGTTTTGGAAAACTGTTTTTT	CASSDVGFGKLFF
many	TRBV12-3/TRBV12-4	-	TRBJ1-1	TGTGCCTCCCGAGCGACCCTGAACACTGAAGCTTTCTTT	CASRATLNTEAFF
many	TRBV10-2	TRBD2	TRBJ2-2	TGCGCCAGCAGCCTACTAGCGGGGGGACGGAAGGGGGAGCTGTTTTTT	CASSLLAGGRKGELFF